Listed below are T cell receptor beta chains from one sample, sequenced in a study of blood T cell repertoires in COVID-19. Sequenced by immunoSEQ multiplex PCR; TCRdb stores in-frame clones only, minus some. Here the sample spans some 120,000 clones, approximately 74% being singletons. Sequenced: peripheral blood. Receptors were obtained from a man in his 60s with acute or convalescent COVID-19. The CDR3 runs from the conserved cysteine through the conserved F or W. D genes are given only for firm matches. Expanded clones are given a class, and other clones once, few, many or no size at all.

d_call: TRBD2
clone_size: NA
v_call: TRBV19
j_call: TRBJ2-2
cdr3_nt: TGTGCCAGTAGTCTCTGGACTAGCGGAGGGCGTACCGGGGAGCTGTTTTTT
cdr3_aa: CASSLWTSGGRTGELFF

d_call: NA
clone_size: once
v_call: TRBV18
j_call: TRBJ2-6
cdr3_nt: TGTGCCAGCTCACCGGTACAGGGAATGAATGCTGGGGCCAACGTCCTGACTTTC
cdr3_aa: CASSPVQGMNAGANVLTF

d_call: NA
clone_size: NA
v_call: TRBV5-1
j_call: TRBJ2-7
cdr3_nt: TGCGCCAGCAGCTTGGAAGAAGCGTCCACGGGCTACGAGCAGTACTTC
cdr3_aa: CASSLEEASTGYEQYF

d_call: TRBD2
clone_size: NA
v_call: TRBV5-1
j_call: TRBJ2-7
cdr3_nt: TGCGCCAGCAGCTTTAGTCTTGTGGGCGGGAGGGACTCCTACGAGCAGTACTTC
cdr3_aa: CASSFSLVGGRDSYEQYF

d_call: NA
clone_size: NA
v_call: TRBV14
j_call: TRBJ2-7
cdr3_nt: TGTGCCAGCAGCAAGGGGCACGAGCAGTACTTC
cdr3_aa: CASSKGHEQYF

d_call: TRBD1
clone_size: few
v_call: TRBV3-1/TRBV3-2
j_call: TRBJ1-4
cdr3_nt: TGTGCCAGCAGCCGTCATTCTGGGGACAGGAGACAATGGAATGAAAAACTGTTTTTT
cdr3_aa: CASSRHSGDRRQWNEKLFF

d_call: NA
clone_size: NA
v_call: TRBV25-1
j_call: TRBJ1-5
cdr3_nt: TGTGCCAGCAGTGAATCCGGGAGCGGCAATCAGCCCCAGCATTTT
cdr3_aa: CASSESGSGNQPQHF

d_call: NA
clone_size: NA
v_call: TRBV9
j_call: TRBJ2-1
cdr3_nt: TGTGCCAGCAGTGACGCGCAGCGGTCCCAATACAATGAGCAGTTCTTC
cdr3_aa: CASSDAQRSQYNEQFF

d_call: NA
clone_size: NA
v_call: TRBV21-1
j_call: TRBJ1-1
cdr3_nt: TGTGCCAGCAGCAAAGCCAGGGTCATCATGAACACTGAAGCTTTCTTT
cdr3_aa: CASSKARVIMNTEAFF

d_call: NA
clone_size: NA
v_call: TRBV18
j_call: TRBJ1-2
cdr3_nt: TGTGCCAGCTCACCAGGCCAGTATGGCTACACCTTC
cdr3_aa: CASSPGQYGYTF

d_call: NA
clone_size: NA
v_call: TRBV18
j_call: TRBJ1-2
cdr3_nt: TGTGCCAGCTCAGAAAACAGGGAACGTAACTATGGCTACACCTTC
cdr3_aa: CASSENRERNYGYTF

d_call: NA
clone_size: NA
v_call: TRBV29-1
j_call: TRBJ1-2
cdr3_nt: TGCAGCTCCCGGGAGGGATCCTATGGCTACACCTTC
cdr3_aa: CSSREGSYGYTF

d_call: TRBD2
clone_size: NA
v_call: TRBV6-4
j_call: TRBJ2-1
cdr3_nt: TGTGCCAGCAGAGGACTAGCGGGAGGTGAGCAGTTCTTC
cdr3_aa: CASRGLAGGEQFF

d_call: TRBD1
clone_size: NA
v_call: TRBV5-4
j_call: TRBJ2-7
cdr3_nt: TGTGCCAGCAGCCTTACAGGGGTCGAGCAGTACTTC
cdr3_aa: CASSLTGVEQYF

d_call: NA
clone_size: NA
v_call: TRBV7-8
j_call: TRBJ1-4
cdr3_nt: TGTGCCAGCAGCTCCCGATTGAGGGGGGGAACCGCTAATGAAAAACTGTTTTTT
cdr3_aa: CASSSRLRGGTANEKLFF

d_call: NA
clone_size: NA
v_call: TRBV9
j_call: TRBJ2-3
cdr3_nt: TGTGCCAGCACCTTGACTAGTAGCACAGATACGCAGTATTTT
cdr3_aa: CASTLTSSTDTQYF

d_call: NA
clone_size: NA
v_call: TRBV9
j_call: TRBJ2-6
cdr3_nt: TGTGCCAGCAGCGCACTAGTCTCTGGGGCCAACGTCCTGACTTTC
cdr3_aa: CASSALVSGANVLTF

d_call: NA
clone_size: NA
v_call: TRBV30
j_call: TRBJ1-4
cdr3_nt: TGTGCCTGGAGTGGAGGGAGGTTCGAAAAACTGTTTTTT
cdr3_aa: CAWSGGRFEKLFF

d_call: TRBD1
clone_size: NA
v_call: TRBV5-1
j_call: TRBJ1-2
cdr3_nt: TGCGCCAGCAGCGGAACCGACAGGGTTCCTGGCTACACCTTC
cdr3_aa: CASSGTDRVPGYTF

d_call: TRBD1
clone_size: NA
v_call: TRBV12-3/TRBV12-4
j_call: TRBJ2-7
cdr3_nt: TGTGCCAGCAGTCAGACAGGGTACTACGAGCAGTACTTC
cdr3_aa: CASSQTGYYEQYF

d_call: NA
clone_size: NA
v_call: TRBV3-1/TRBV3-2
j_call: TRBJ2-7
cdr3_nt: TGTGCCAGCAGCCAAGGTTTCCGGAGTACCTACGAGCAGTACTTC
cdr3_aa: CASSQGFRSTYEQYF

d_call: NA
clone_size: few
v_call: TRBV30
j_call: TRBJ1-2
cdr3_nt: TGTGCCTGGAGTCTCGGGGGAGTGATCTATGGCTACACCTTC
cdr3_aa: CAWSLGGVIYGYTF

d_call: TRBD1
clone_size: once
v_call: TRBV5-5
j_call: TRBJ1-1
cdr3_nt: TGTGCCAGCAGCCACGGGACAGAGAACACTGAAGCTTTCTTT
cdr3_aa: CASSHGTENTEAFF

d_call: TRBD1
clone_size: few
v_call: TRBV27
j_call: TRBJ1-2
cdr3_nt: TGTGCCAGCAGTCCGTACAGGGGCGGAGGCTATGGCTACACCTTC
cdr3_aa: CASSPYRGGGYGYTF

d_call: TRBD1
clone_size: NA
v_call: TRBV20-1
j_call: TRBJ1-2
cdr3_nt: TGCAGTGCTAGTCGGACAGGGGGCGGCTACACCTTC
cdr3_aa: CSASRTGGGYTF

d_call: NA
clone_size: few
v_call: TRBV5-4
j_call: TRBJ2-5
cdr3_nt: TGTGCCAGCAGCCGAAGGACACCCGGCCAAGAGACCCAGTACTTC
cdr3_aa: CASSRRTPGQETQYF

d_call: NA
clone_size: NA
v_call: TRBV6-5
j_call: TRBJ1-5
cdr3_nt: TGTGCCAGCAGGTGGTCACAGGATCAGCCCCAGCATTTT
cdr3_aa: CASRWSQDQPQHF

d_call: TRBD2
clone_size: NA
v_call: TRBV7-3
j_call: TRBJ2-3
cdr3_nt: TGTGCCAGCAGCGCGGGGACTAGCGGGAGAGGGACAGATACGCAGTATTTT
cdr3_aa: CASSAGTSGRGTDTQYF

d_call: NA
clone_size: NA
v_call: TRBV18
j_call: TRBJ1-5
cdr3_nt: TGTGCCAGCTCACCAGGGCGCGATCAGCCCCAGCATTTT
cdr3_aa: CASSPGRDQPQHF

d_call: NA
clone_size: NA
v_call: TRBV6-5
j_call: TRBJ1-2
cdr3_nt: TGTGCCAGCAGGGGAGTATGGAACTATGGCTACACCTTC
cdr3_aa: CASRGVWNYGYTF

d_call: TRBD2
clone_size: NA
v_call: TRBV4-1
j_call: TRBJ2-1
cdr3_nt: TGCGCCAGCAGCCAAGGCCAAGCGGGAGTGTACAATGAGCAGTTCTTC
cdr3_aa: CASSQGQAGVYNEQFF

d_call: NA
clone_size: NA
v_call: TRBV19
j_call: TRBJ2-7
cdr3_nt: TGTGCCAGTAGTGAGGGCCAGGCAAGAATCTACGAGCAGTACTTC
cdr3_aa: CASSEGQARIYEQYF

d_call: NA
clone_size: NA
v_call: TRBV5-1
j_call: TRBJ2-5
cdr3_nt: TGCGCCAGCAGCGAGGACAGAATTGAAGAGACCCAGTACTTC
cdr3_aa: CASSEDRIEETQYF

d_call: NA
clone_size: NA
v_call: TRBV29-1
j_call: TRBJ2-5
cdr3_nt: TGCAGCGTTTTACAGGAGACCCAGTACTTC
cdr3_aa: CSVLQETQYF

d_call: TRBD1
clone_size: NA
v_call: TRBV29-1
j_call: TRBJ2-5
cdr3_nt: TGCAGCGCCGGATTTTACAGGGGGCAAGAGACCCAGTACTTC
cdr3_aa: CSAGFYRGQETQYF

d_call: NA
clone_size: NA
v_call: TRBV6-5
j_call: TRBJ2-7
cdr3_nt: TGTGCCAGCAGTCTCTCCCGCTCCTACGAGCAGTACTTC
cdr3_aa: CASSLSRSYEQYF

d_call: NA
clone_size: NA
v_call: TRBV18
j_call: TRBJ2-1
cdr3_nt: TGTGCCAGCTCCCACGGGGACTACAATGAGCAGTTCTTC
cdr3_aa: CASSHGDYNEQFF

d_call: NA
clone_size: NA
v_call: TRBV19
j_call: TRBJ1-1
cdr3_nt: TGTGCCAGTAACCCTCCGACAGATTCACTTGAAGCTTTCTTT
cdr3_aa: CASNPPTDSLEAFF

d_call: TRBD2
clone_size: NA
v_call: TRBV27
j_call: TRBJ2-1
cdr3_nt: TGTGCCAGCAGAAGAGCGGGGGGCAATGAGCAGTTCTTC
cdr3_aa: CASRRAGGNEQFF

d_call: TRBD2
clone_size: NA
v_call: TRBV19
j_call: TRBJ2-1
cdr3_nt: TGTGCCAGTAGCAATAGCGGGGGTAACAATGAGCAGTTCTTC
cdr3_aa: CASSNSGGNNEQFF

d_call: NA
clone_size: NA
v_call: TRBV27
j_call: TRBJ1-2
cdr3_nt: TGTGCCAGCATGGCGCATCAAGACAGACCTTCTAACTATGGCTACACCTTC
cdr3_aa: CASMAHQDRPSNYGYTF

d_call: NA
clone_size: once
v_call: TRBV12-3/TRBV12-4
j_call: TRBJ1-1
cdr3_nt: TGTGCCAGCATGTCCCTTCCGAACACTGAAGCTTTCTTT
cdr3_aa: CASMSLPNTEAFF

d_call: TRBD1
clone_size: NA
v_call: TRBV5-5
j_call: TRBJ2-7
cdr3_nt: TGTGCCAGCAGCCCGGACAGGGGTAGCAGCGAGCAGTACTTC
cdr3_aa: CASSPDRGSSEQYF

d_call: TRBD2
clone_size: NA
v_call: TRBV5-1
j_call: TRBJ2-3
cdr3_nt: TGCGCCAGCAGCTTGGCCCGGGGGGGTATCACAGATACGCAGTATTTT
cdr3_aa: CASSLARGGITDTQYF

d_call: NA
clone_size: NA
v_call: TRBV5-6
j_call: TRBJ1-5
cdr3_nt: TGTGCCAGCAGCTTTCGACAGGCCCCTTATAGCAATCAGCCCCAGCATTTT
cdr3_aa: CASSFRQAPYSNQPQHF

d_call: TRBD2
clone_size: NA
v_call: TRBV5-4
j_call: TRBJ2-1
cdr3_nt: TGTGCCAGCAGCCTCCGGGGGGGTGAGGGCAATGAGCAGTTCTTC
cdr3_aa: CASSLRGGEGNEQFF

d_call: TRBD1
clone_size: NA
v_call: TRBV30
j_call: TRBJ1-2
cdr3_nt: TGTGCCTGCAGCACAACAGGGGATGGCTACACCTTC
cdr3_aa: CACSTTGDGYTF

d_call: NA
clone_size: NA
v_call: TRBV11-2
j_call: TRBJ2-7
cdr3_nt: TGTGCCAGCAGCTTAAGTACGGACAATCCCTACGAGCAGTACTTC
cdr3_aa: CASSLSTDNPYEQYF

d_call: NA
clone_size: NA
v_call: TRBV24-1
j_call: TRBJ1-4
cdr3_nt: TGTGCCACCAGAGCCTCAACTAATGAAAAACTGTTTTTT
cdr3_aa: CATRASTNEKLFF

d_call: NA
clone_size: NA
v_call: TRBV19
j_call: TRBJ1-2
cdr3_nt: TGTGCCAGTACCGATCGTGGGGGCAGGTACGGCTACACCTTC
cdr3_aa: CASTDRGGRYGYTF

d_call: TRBD1
clone_size: few
v_call: TRBV3-1/TRBV3-2
j_call: TRBJ1-4
cdr3_nt: TGTGCCAGCAGTCTCAGGGGGGATGAAAAACTGTTTTTT
cdr3_aa: CASSLRGDEKLFF